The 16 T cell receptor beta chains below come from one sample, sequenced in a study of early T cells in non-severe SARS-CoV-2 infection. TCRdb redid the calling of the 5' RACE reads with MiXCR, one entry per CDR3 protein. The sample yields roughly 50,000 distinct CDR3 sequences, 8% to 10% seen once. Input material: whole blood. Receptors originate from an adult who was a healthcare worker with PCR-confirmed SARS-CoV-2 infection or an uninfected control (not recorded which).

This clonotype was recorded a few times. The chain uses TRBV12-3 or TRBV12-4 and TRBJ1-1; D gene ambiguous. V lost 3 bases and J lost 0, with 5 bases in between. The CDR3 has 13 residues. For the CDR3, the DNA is TGTGCCAGCAGTTTCGGACTGAACACTGAAGCTTTCTTT. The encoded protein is CASSFGLNTEAFF.

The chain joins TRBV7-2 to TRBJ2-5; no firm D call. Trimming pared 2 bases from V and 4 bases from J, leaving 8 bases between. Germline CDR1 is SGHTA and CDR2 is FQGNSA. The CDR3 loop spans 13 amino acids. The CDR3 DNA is TGTGCCAGCAGCTTACCTGGCGGAGAGACCCAGTACTTC. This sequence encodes CASSLPGGETQYF.

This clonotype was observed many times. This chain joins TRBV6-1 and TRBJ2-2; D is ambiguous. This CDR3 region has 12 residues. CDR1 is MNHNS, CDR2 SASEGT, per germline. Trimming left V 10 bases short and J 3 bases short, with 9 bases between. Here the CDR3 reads CAIKTDTGELFF. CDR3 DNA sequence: TGTGCCATCAAGACGGACACCGGGGAGCTGTTTTTT.

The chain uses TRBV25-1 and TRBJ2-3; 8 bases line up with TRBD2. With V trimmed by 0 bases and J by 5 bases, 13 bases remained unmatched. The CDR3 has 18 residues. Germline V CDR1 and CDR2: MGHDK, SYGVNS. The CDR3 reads CASSEYPTQAGVKDTQYF. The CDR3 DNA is TGTGCCAGCAGTGAATACCCCACCCAAGCGGGAGTAAAAGATACGCAGTATTTT. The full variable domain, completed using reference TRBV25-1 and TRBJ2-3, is EADIYQTPRYLVIGTGKKITLECSQTMGHDKMYWYQQDPGMELHLIHYSYGVNSTEKGDLSSESTVSRIRTEHFPLTLESARPSHTSQYLCASSEYPTQAGVKDTQYFGPGTRLTVL.

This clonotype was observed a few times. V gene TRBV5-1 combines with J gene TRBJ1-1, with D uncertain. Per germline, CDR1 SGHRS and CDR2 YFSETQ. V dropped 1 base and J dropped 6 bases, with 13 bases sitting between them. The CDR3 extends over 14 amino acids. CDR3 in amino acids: CASSLTEGIPEAFF. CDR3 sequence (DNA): TGCGCCAGCAGCTTGACTGAGGGAATCCCTGAAGCTTTCTTT.

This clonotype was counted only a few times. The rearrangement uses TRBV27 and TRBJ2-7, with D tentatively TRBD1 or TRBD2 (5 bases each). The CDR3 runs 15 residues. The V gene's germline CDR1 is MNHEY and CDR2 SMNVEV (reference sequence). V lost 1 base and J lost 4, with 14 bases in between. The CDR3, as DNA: TGTGCCAGCAGTTTATTTCCCGGGGCCGGGTACGAGCAGTACTTC. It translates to CASSLFPGAGYEQYF.

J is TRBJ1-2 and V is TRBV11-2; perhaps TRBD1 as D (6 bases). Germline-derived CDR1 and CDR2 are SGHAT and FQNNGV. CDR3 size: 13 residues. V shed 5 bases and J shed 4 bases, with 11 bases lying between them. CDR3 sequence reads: CASSPQGPYGYTF. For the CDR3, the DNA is TGTGCCAGCAGCCCTCAGGGGCCCTATGGCTACACCTTC. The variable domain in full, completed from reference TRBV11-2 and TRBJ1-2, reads EAGVAQSPRYKIIEKRQSVAFWCNPISGHATLYWYQQILGQGPKLLIQFQNNGVVDDSQLPKDRFSAERLKGVDSTLKIQPAKLEDSAVYLCASSPQGPYGYTFGSGTRLTVV.

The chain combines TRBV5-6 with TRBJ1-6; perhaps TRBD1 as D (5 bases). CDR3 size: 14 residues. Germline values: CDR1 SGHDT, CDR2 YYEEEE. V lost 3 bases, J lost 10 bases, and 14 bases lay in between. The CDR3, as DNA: TGTGCCAGCAGCTCCCCCGACAGTTCCTCACCCCTCCACTTT. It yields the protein CASSSPDSSSPLHF. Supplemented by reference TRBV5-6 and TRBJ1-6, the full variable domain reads DAGVTQSPTHLIKTRGQQVTLRCSPKSGHDTVSWYQQALGQGPQFIFQYYEEEERQRGNFPDRFSGHQFPNYSSELNVNALLLGDSALYLCASSSPDSSSPLHFGNGTRLTVT.

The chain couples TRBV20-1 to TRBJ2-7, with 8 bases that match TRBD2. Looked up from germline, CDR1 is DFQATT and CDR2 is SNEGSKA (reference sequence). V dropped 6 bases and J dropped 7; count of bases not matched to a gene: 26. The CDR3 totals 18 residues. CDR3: CSAEGRGASGSGVGEQYF. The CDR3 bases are TGCAGTGCCGAGGGGAGAGGGGCGAGCGGGAGCGGAGTCGGGGAGCAGTACTTC.

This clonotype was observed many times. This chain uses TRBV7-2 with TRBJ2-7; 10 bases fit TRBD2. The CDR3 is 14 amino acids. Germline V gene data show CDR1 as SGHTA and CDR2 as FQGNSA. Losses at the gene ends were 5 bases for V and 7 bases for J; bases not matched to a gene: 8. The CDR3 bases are TGTGCCAGCAGCCCGCAGCGGGGGGGCCAAGAGCAGTACTTC. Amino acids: CASSPQRGGQEQYF.

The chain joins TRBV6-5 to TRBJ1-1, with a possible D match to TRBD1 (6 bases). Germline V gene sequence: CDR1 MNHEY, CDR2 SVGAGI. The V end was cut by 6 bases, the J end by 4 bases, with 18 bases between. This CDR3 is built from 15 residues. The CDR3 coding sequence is TGTGCCAGCAGCCCCTGGGGGCGTCGGTCCACTGAAGCTTTCTTT. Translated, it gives CASSPWGRRSTEAFF.

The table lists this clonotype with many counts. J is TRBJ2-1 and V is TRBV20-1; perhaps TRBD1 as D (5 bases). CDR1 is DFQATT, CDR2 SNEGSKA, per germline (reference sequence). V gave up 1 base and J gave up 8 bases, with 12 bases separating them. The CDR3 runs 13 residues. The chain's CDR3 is CSARAGPRDEQFF. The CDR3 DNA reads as TGCAGTGCTAGAGCAGGGCCAAGAGATGAGCAGTTCTTC.

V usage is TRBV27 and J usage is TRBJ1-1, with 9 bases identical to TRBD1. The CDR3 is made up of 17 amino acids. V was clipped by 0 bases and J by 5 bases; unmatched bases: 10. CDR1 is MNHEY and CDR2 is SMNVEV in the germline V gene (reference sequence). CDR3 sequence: CASSLSMPDRGGTEAFF. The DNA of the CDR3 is TGTGCCAGCAGTTTATCCATGCCTGACAGGGGGGGGACTGAAGCTTTCTTT.

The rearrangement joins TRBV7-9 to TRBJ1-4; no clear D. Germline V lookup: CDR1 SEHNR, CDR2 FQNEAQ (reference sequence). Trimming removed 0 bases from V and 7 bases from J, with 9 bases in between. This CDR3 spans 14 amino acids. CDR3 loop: CASSLASGGEKLFF. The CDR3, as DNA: TGTGCCAGCAGCTTAGCTTCCGGTGGTGAAAAACTGTTTTTT.

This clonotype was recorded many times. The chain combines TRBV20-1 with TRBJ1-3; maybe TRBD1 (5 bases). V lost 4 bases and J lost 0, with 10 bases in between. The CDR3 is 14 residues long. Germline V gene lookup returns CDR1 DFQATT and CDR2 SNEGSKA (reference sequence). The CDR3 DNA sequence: TGCAGTGCTACGAAGGGGTCCTCTGGAAACACCATATATTTT. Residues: CSATKGSSGNTIYF.

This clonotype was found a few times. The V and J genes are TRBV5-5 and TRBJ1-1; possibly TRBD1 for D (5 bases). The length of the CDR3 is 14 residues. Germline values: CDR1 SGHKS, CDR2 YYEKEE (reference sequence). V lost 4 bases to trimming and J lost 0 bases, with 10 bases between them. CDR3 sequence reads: CASSLGPVNTEAFF. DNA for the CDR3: TGTGCCAGCAGCCTGGGACCCGTGAACACTGAAGCTTTCTTT.